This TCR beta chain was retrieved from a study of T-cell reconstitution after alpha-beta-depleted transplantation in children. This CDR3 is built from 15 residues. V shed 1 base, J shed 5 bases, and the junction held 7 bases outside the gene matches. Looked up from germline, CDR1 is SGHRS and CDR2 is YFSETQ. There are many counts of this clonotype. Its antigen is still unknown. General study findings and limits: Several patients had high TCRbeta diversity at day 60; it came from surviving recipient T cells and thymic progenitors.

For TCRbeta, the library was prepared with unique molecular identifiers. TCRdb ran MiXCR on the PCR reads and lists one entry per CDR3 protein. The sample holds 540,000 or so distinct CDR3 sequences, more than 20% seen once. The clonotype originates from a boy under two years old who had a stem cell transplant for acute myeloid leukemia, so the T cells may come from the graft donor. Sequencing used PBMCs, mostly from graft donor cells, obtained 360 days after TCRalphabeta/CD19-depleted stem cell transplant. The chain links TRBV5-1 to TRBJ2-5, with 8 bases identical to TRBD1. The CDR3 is CASSLILPGGETQYF. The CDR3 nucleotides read TGCGCCAGCAGCTTGATTCTCCCAGGGGGCGAGACCCAGTACTTC. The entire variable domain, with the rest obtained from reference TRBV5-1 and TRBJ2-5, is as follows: KAGVTQTPRYLIKTRGQQVTLSCSPISGHRSVSWYQQTPGQGLQFLFEYFSETQRNKGNFPGRFSGRQFSNSRSEMNVSTLELGDSALYLCASSLILPGGETQYFGPGTRLLVL.